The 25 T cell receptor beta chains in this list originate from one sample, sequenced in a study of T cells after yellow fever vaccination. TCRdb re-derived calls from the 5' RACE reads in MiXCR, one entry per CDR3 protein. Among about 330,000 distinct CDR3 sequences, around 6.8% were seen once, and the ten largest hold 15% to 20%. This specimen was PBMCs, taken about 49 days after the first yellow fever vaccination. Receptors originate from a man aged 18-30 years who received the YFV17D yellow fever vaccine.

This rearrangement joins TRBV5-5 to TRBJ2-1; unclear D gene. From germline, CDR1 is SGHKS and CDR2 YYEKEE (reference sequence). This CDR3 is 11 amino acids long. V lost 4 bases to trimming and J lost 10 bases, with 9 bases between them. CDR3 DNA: TGTGCCAGCAGCCCCCGGTGGGAGCAGTTCTTC. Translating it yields CASSPRWEQFF.

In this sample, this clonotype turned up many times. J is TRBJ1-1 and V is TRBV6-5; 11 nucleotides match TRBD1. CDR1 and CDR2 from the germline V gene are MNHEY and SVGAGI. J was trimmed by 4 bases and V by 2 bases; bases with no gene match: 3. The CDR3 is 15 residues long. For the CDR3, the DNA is TGTGCCAGCAGTTACCGGACAGGGGGCGGCACTGAAGCTTTCTTT. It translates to CASSYRTGGGTEAFF.

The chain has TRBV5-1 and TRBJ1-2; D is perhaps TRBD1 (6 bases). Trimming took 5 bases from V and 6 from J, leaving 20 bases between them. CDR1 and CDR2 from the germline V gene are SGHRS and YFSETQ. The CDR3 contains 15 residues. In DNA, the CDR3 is TGCGCCAGCAGTGAGACAGGACAGATAAAGCATGGCTACACCTTC. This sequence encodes CASSETGQIKHGYTF.

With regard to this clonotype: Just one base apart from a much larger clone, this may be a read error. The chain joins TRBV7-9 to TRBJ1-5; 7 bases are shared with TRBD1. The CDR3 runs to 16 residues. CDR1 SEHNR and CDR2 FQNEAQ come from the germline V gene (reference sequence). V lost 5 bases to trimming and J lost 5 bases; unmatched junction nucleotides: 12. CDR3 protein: CASSPQGGGSDQPQHF. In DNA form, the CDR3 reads TGTGCCAGCAGCCCTCAGGGGGGTGGAAGCGATCAGCCCCAGCATTTT.

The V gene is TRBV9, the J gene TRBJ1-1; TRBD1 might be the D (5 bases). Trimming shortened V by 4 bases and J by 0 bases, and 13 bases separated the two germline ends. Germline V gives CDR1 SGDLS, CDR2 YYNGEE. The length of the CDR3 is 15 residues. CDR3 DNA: TGTGCCAGCAGCCGGGATTTAGGGGTGAACACTGAAGCTTTCTTT. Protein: CASSRDLGVNTEAFF.

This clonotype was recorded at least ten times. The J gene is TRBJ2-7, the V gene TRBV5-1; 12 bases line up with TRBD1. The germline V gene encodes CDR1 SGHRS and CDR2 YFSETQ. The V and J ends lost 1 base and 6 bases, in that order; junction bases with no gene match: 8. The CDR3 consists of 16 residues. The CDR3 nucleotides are TGCGCCAGCAGCTTGCATGGGACAGGGGGCTTAAGCGAGCAGTACTTC. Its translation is CASSLHGTGGLSEQYF.

The CDR3 DNA follows: TGCAGTGCTAGAGCTATGGACAGGGGGCCTGACACCGGGGAGCTGTTTTTT. It is translated as CSARAMDRGPDTGELFF. The J gene is TRBJ2-2, the V gene TRBV20-1; TRBD1 aligns across 11 bases. J was trimmed by 3 bases and V by 1 base; bases with no gene match: 7. Germline CDR1 is DFQATT and CDR2 is SNEGSKA (reference sequence). CDR3 size: 17 residues.

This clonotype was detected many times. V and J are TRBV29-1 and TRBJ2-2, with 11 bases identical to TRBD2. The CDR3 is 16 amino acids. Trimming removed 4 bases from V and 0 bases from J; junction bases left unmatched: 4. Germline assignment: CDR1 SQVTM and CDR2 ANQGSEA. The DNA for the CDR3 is TGCAGCGTTGCCGGGACTAGCGGCCCGAACACCGGGGAGCTGTTTTTT. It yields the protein CSVAGTSGPNTGELFF.

The CDR3 sequence: CASGLAPSGDPGDYEQYF. CDR3 DNA: TGTGCTAGTGGTTTGGCACCCTCGGGGGACCCTGGGGACTACGAGCAGTACTTC. This chain joins TRBV12-5 and TRBJ2-7, with a tentative D call TRBD2 (6 bases). CDR1 and CDR2 (germline): LGHNT, FRNRAP. Trimming removed 1 base from V and 3 bases from J, with 22 bases in between. The CDR3 sequence is 18 residues long.

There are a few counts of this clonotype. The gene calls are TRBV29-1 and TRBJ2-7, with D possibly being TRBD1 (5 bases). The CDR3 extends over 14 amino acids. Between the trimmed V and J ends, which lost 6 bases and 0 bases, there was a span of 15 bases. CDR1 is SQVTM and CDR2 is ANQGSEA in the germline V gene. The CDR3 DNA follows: TGCAGCGTGAAAGACAGCCTCAACTCCTACGAGCAGTACTTC. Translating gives CSVKDSLNSYEQYF.

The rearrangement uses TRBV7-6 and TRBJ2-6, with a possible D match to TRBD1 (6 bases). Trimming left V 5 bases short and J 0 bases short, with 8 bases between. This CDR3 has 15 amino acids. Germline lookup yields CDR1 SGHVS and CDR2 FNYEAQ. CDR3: CASSRTDSGANVLTF. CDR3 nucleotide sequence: TGTGCCAGCAGCCGGACAGACTCTGGGGCCAACGTCCTGACTTTC.

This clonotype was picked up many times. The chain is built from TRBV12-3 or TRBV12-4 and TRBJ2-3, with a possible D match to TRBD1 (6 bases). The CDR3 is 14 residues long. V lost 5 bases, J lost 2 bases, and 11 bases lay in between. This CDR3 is CASSQDRNTDTQYF. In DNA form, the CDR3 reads TGTGCCAGCAGTCAGGACAGAAACACAGATACGCAGTATTTT.

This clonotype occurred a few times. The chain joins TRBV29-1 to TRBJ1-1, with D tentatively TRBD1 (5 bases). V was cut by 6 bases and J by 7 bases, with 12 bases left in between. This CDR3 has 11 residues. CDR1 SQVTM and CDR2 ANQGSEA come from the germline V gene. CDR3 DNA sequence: TGCAGCGTGGAGGAGGGACGTGAAGCTTTCTTT. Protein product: CSVEEGREAFF.

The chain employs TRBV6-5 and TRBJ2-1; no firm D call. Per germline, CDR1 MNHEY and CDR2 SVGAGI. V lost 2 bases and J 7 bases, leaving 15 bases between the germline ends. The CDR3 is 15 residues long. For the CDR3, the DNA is TGTGCCAGCAGTTACGCCGGATCGCGTACAAATGAGCAGTTCTTC. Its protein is CASSYAGSRTNEQFF.

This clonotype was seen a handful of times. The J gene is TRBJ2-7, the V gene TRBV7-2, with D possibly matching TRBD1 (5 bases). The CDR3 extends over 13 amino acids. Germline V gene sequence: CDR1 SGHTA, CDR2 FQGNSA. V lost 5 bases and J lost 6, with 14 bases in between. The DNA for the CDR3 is TGTGCCAGCAGCCTAGGTGCAGGGCTCGAGCAGTACGTC. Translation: CASSLGAGLEQYV.

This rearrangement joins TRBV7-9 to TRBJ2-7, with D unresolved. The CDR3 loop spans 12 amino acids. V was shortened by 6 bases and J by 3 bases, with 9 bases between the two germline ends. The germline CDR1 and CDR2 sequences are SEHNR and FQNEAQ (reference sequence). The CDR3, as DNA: TGTGCCAGCAGATTAAGGATCTACGAGCAGTACGTC. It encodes CASRLRIYEQYV.

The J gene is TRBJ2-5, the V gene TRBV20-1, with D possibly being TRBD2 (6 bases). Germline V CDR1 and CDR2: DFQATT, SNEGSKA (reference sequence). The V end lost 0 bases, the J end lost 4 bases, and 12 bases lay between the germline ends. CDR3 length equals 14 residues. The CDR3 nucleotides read TGCAGTGCTAGAGAGGTACTAGCCCGAGAGACCCAGTACTTC. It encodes CSAREVLARETQYF.

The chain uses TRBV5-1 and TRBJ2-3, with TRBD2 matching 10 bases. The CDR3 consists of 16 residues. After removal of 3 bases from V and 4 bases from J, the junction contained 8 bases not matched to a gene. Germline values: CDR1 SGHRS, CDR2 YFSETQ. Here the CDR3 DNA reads TGCGCCAGCAGCTACAAGCGGGGGGGCCTCTCAGATACGCAGTATTTT. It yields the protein CASSYKRGGLSDTQYF.

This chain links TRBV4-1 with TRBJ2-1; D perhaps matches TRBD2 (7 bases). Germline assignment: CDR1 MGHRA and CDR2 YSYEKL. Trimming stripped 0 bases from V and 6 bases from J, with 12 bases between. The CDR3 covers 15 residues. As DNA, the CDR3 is TGCGCCAGCAGCCAAGAGTGGGGGGGCGTCAATGAGCAGTTCTTC. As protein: CASSQEWGGVNEQFF.

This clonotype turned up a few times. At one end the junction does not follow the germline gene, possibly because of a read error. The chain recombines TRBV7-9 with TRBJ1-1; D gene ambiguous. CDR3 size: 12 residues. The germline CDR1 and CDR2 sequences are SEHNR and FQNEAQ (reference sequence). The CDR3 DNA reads TGTGCCAGCAGCCAACCGAACGCTGAAGCTTTCTTT. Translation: CASSQPNAEAFF.

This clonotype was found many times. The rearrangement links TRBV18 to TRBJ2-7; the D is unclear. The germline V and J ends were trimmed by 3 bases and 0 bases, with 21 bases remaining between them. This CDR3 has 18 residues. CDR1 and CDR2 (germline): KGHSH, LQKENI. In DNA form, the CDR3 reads TGTGCCAGCTCACCGACCGGTGGAGACACCGGTAGCTCCTACGAGCAGTACGTC. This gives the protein CASSPTGGDTGSSYEQYV.

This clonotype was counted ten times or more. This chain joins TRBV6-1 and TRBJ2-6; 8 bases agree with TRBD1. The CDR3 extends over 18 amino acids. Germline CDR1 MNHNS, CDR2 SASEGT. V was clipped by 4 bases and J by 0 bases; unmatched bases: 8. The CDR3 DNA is TGTGCCAGCAGTGGGTACAGGGGGGTCTACTCTGGGGCCAACGTCCTGACTTTC. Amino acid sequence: CASSGYRGVYSGANVLTF.

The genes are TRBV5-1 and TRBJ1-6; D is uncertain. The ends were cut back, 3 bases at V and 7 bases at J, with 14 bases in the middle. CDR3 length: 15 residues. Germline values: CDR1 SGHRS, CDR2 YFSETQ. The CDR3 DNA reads TGCGCCAGCAGCTCGGATGGGGTTTTCAATTCACCCCTCCACTTT. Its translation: CASSSDGVFNSPLHF.

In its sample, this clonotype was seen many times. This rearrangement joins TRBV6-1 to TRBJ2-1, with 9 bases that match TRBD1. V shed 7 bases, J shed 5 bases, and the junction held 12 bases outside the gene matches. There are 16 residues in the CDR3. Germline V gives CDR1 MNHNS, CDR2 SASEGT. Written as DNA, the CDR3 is TGTGCCAGCACCTCAACGCGGGACAGGGCAAACAATGAGCAGTTCTTC. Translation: CASTSTRDRANNEQFF.

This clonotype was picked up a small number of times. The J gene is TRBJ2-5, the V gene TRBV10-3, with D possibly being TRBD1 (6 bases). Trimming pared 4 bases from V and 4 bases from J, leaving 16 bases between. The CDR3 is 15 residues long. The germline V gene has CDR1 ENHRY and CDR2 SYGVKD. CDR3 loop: CAISGTWTVVETQYF. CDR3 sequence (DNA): TGTGCCATCAGTGGGACTTGGACAGTGGTAGAGACCCAGTACTTC.